This TCR beta chain is drawn from a study of post-analysis software for immune sequencing data. Germline CDR1 and CDR2: SGDLS and YYNGEE. Trimming removed 0 bases from V and 0 bases from J, with 9 bases in between. This CDR3 has 15 amino acids. This clonotype has more than one count but fewer than ten. Each TCR beta cDNA library carried unique molecular identifiers. TCRdb reanalysed the PCR reads using MiXCR and keeps one entry per CDR3 protein. The data hold some 160,000 distinct CDR3 sequences, with roughly 40% observed a single time. The specimen comprised blood, sampled after autologous hematopoietic stem cell transplantation. The chain employs TRBV9 and TRBJ1-1; TRBD1 is a possible D gene (5 bases). This TCR was recovered from a girl under 18 with multiple sclerosis. CDR3 nucleotide sequence: TGTGCCAGCAGCGTAGTTCAGGGAGTGAACACTGAAGCTTTCTTT. Translated, it gives CASSVVQGVNTEAFF.